Included here is one T cell receptor beta chain sequence, with context. The authors split each subset's genomic DNA evenly across several immunoSEQ plates. TCRdb's table, derived via immunoSEQ multiplex PCR, lists solely in-frame clones and lacks some. Here the sample spans some 680,000 clones, around three quarters being singletons. This CDR3 contains 16 residues. Germline V gene lookup returns CDR1 SGHTA and CDR2 FQGNSA. The V and J ends lost 3 bases and 4 bases, in that order; junction bases with no gene match: 11. This sample is drawn from a study of shared clonotypes between healthy human individuals.

The V and J genes are TRBV7-2 and TRBJ1-1; TRBD1 matches at 7 bases. This clonotype originated in a woman under 40 in good health. Sequencing used memory CD4+ T cells sorted from blood. Subset reported: CD45RA-negative fraction. CDR3 nucleotide sequence: TGTGCCAGCAGCTTCTGGCAGGGGGGGATGAGCACTGAAGCTTTCTTT. Protein product: CASSFWQGGMSTEAFF.